This TCR beta chain was sequenced during a study of blood T cell repertoires in COVID-19. The CDR3 is made up of 14 amino acids. The V end lost 1 base, the J end lost 10 bases, and 13 bases lay between the germline ends. Germline-derived CDR1 and CDR2 are SGHDN and FVKESK. In the original analysis: Amplification from reference gene primers served as the basis for estimated nucleated cell counts. Only in-frame clones appear in the TCRdb table, and some are missing; sequencing was by immunoSEQ multiplex PCR. V, J and clone size were drawn from that table, and D and trimming were deduced from the DNA. The table records 300,000 to 400,000 clones, approximately 83% of them present only once.

This chain uses TRBV14 with TRBJ1-4; D ambiguous. The sample taken for sequencing was PBMCs or T cells enriched from blood (not recorded which). The sequence came from a woman in her forties with acute COVID-19. The CDR3 reads CASSQAAGYGKLFF. CDR3 bases: TGTGCCAGCAGCCAAGCGGCAGGCTACGGAAAACTGTTTTTT.